These T cell receptor beta chains were read from a single sample in a study of T cell responses to AZD1222 COVID-19 vaccine. Here immunoSEQ multiplex PCR was the method, and the copy in TCRdb shows in-frame clones only, minus some. This sample carries 150,000 or so clones, less than 95% of them seen once, and the ten largest clones take about 6%. The sample here was peripheral blood, taken 28 days after the second AZD1222 dose. The receptor set was obtained from an adult who received the AZD1222 COVID-19 vaccine. Both conserved end residues are part of each CDR3. A D gene is named only where the DNA matches it firmly. Where a row states a size, it is once, few, many or the class of an expanded clone; other rows omit it.

abundance: NA
d_gene: TRBD1
j_gene: TRBJ2-7
v_gene: TRBV3-1/TRBV3-2
CDR3nt: TGTGCCAGCAGCCAGGGCGACAGGGAAGGCGAGCAGTACTTC
CDR3aa: CASSQGDREGEQYF

abundance: NA
d_gene: NA
j_gene: TRBJ1-3
v_gene: TRBV7-9
CDR3nt: TGTGCCAGCAGCAGTGGCCCCGGAAACACCATATATTTT
CDR3aa: CASSSGPGNTIYF

abundance: NA
d_gene: NA
j_gene: TRBJ2-2
v_gene: TRBV10-1
CDR3nt: TGCGCCAGCAGTGATATCGGGGCGAACACCGGGGAGCTGTTTTTT
CDR3aa: CASSDIGANTGELFF

abundance: NA
d_gene: NA
j_gene: TRBJ1-5
v_gene: TRBV6-6
CDR3nt: TGTGCCAGCAGTCCCCGTGGGGGGATTGGCGCAGGGGTTCATCAGCCCCAGCATTTT
CDR3aa: CASSPRGGIGAGVHQPQHF

abundance: NA
d_gene: NA
j_gene: TRBJ1-3
v_gene: TRBV7-2
CDR3nt: TGTGCCAGCAGCACGCGGTCCCGGGACTTCCCCGGAAACACCATATATTTT
CDR3aa: CASSTRSRDFPGNTIYF

abundance: NA
d_gene: TRBD1
j_gene: TRBJ2-7
v_gene: TRBV5-4
CDR3nt: TGTGCCAGCAGCTCACCGACAGGGGGCATTGTCTACGAGCAGTACTTC
CDR3aa: CASSSPTGGIVYEQYF

abundance: NA
d_gene: TRBD1
j_gene: TRBJ1-4
v_gene: TRBV7-2
CDR3nt: TGTGCCAGCAGCTTCGAGGGGGCTGGGGGGGGACTGTTTTTT
CDR3aa: CASSFEGAGGGLFF

abundance: few
d_gene: NA
j_gene: TRBJ1-2
v_gene: TRBV4-3
CDR3nt: TGCGCCAGCAGCCTCAGCGGCCAGTCTAACTATGGCTACACCTTC
CDR3aa: CASSLSGQSNYGYTF

abundance: NA
d_gene: NA
j_gene: TRBJ2-1
v_gene: TRBV7-9
CDR3nt: TGTGCCAGCAGCTTAAGTACAGGGTTCAATGAGCAGTTCTTC
CDR3aa: CASSLSTGFNEQFF

abundance: NA
d_gene: NA
j_gene: TRBJ1-5
v_gene: TRBV7-2
CDR3nt: TGTGCCAGCAGCTTAGGCAGGGCGAATCAGCCCCAGCATTTT
CDR3aa: CASSLGRANQPQHF

abundance: NA
d_gene: NA
j_gene: TRBJ2-7
v_gene: TRBV28
CDR3nt: TGTGCCAGCCAAACGGCGGGGGCAGGGACCTCCTACGAGCAGTACTTC
CDR3aa: CASQTAGAGTSYEQYF

abundance: once
d_gene: NA
j_gene: TRBJ2-3
v_gene: TRBV7-2
CDR3nt: TGTGCCAGCAGCTTAGTGCCTTCGACAGATACGCAGTATTTT
CDR3aa: CASSLVPSTDTQYF

abundance: NA
d_gene: NA
j_gene: TRBJ1-2
v_gene: TRBV6-1
CDR3nt: TGTGCCAGCAGTGAGGTGGCAGTTTGGGGCTACACCTTC
CDR3aa: CASSEVAVWGYTF

abundance: NA
d_gene: NA
j_gene: TRBJ2-7
v_gene: TRBV7-2
CDR3nt: TGTGCCAGCAGCCAGGGGGGGACTGCCTCCTACGAGCAGTACTTC
CDR3aa: CASSQGGTASYEQYF

abundance: NA
d_gene: TRBD2
j_gene: TRBJ2-3
v_gene: TRBV10-2
CDR3nt: TGCGCCAGCAGTGGGCAAGGGCTAGCGGGGGGATTAAGCACAGATACGCAGTATTTT
CDR3aa: CASSGQGLAGGLSTDTQYF

abundance: NA
d_gene: NA
j_gene: TRBJ2-2
v_gene: TRBV4-1
CDR3nt: TGCGCCAGCAGCGCTAAGGATAGCAGGAACACCGGGGAGCTGTTTTTT
CDR3aa: CASSAKDSRNTGELFF

abundance: NA
d_gene: TRBD1
j_gene: TRBJ1-3
v_gene: TRBV18
CDR3nt: TGTGCCAGCTCACCACAAAAGACAGGGCTACAAGGAAACACCATATATTTT
CDR3aa: CASSPQKTGLQGNTIYF

abundance: NA
d_gene: NA
j_gene: TRBJ1-5
v_gene: TRBV2
CDR3nt: TGTGCCAGCAGCCTTGCACGGGAGCTGGGGAGCAATCAGCCCCAGCATTTT
CDR3aa: CASSLARELGSNQPQHF

abundance: NA
d_gene: NA
j_gene: TRBJ2-7
v_gene: TRBV6-1
CDR3nt: TGTGCCAGCAGTGTGACTCTAAGTCAAGGGGGACGGAATACCTACGAGCAGTACTTC
CDR3aa: CASSVTLSQGGRNTYEQYF